This T cell receptor beta chain appears in the sequencing data of a study of cytomegalovirus exposure and HLA in healthy donors. Looked up from germline, CDR1 is MDHEN and CDR2 is SYDVKM. This CDR3 is built from 11 residues. V was clipped by 5 bases and J by 7 bases, with 6 bases between them. The PCR made use of 60 Vbeta and 13 Jbeta primers. Produced via immunoSEQ multiplex PCR; TCRdb's table is partial and in-frame only. The data hold nearly 110,000 clones, with about 76% observed a single time. The donors were healthy bone marrow donors. The sequenced sample was PBMCs. The TCR originated in a woman between 50 and 59 years old in good health and CMV-seropositive. V and J are TRBV28 and TRBJ2-1; no definite D call. CDR3 bases: TGTGCCAGCAGTCTTGTTAATGAGCAGTTCTTC. As protein: CASSLVNEQFF.